Sequencing of this TCR beta chain was carried out in a study of blood T cell repertoires in COVID-19. As for the study in general: The origin of the acute and convalescent COVID-19 samples was the United States, Italy and Spain. PBMCs, B-cell-depleted T cells, or T cells were the source of the cDNA or gDNA that made up the material.

Enrolled through a virtual design, the participants were between about 18 and 100 years of age and came from about two dozen US areas. Per the germline V gene, CDR1 is MDHEN and CDR2 is SYDVKM. V dropped 7 bases and J dropped 4 bases, with 16 bases sitting between them. CDR3 length equals 14 residues. Original analysis: By means of reference gene primer amplification, nucleated cell counts were estimated. Only in-frame clones appear in the TCRdb table, and some are missing; sequencing was by immunoSEQ multiplex PCR. V and J calls and clone size are given by that table; D and trimming were obtained from the DNA. The sample has over 200,000 clones, 87% seen once.

Sequenced input: PBMCs or T cells enriched from blood (not recorded which). The rearrangement links TRBV28 to TRBJ1-1; D is undetermined. The receptor comes from a man between 18 and 35 years old with acute COVID-19. The CDR3 loop reads CASIVPRASTEAFF. Written as DNA, the CDR3 is TGTGCCAGCATTGTTCCCCGCGCGAGCACTGAAGCTTTCTTT.